This T cell receptor beta chain comes out of a study of T cell responses to AZD1222 COVID-19 vaccine (dated by TCRdb to about 2021). For the wider study: A total of approximately 240 trial participants underwent TCR sequencing, of whom about 210 received two doses of AZD1222 and about 26 received two doses of the MenACWY control vaccine. Trial participants were enrolled by age into 18-55, 56-69 and 70-plus year subgroups, with roughly 150, 30 and 60 TCR-sequenced participants respectively. General conclusions and limits of the study: Reportedly, close to half of the unique spike-specific TCRs recognized epitopes lying outside the regions that are mutated in the B.1.351 and B.1.1.7 variants. Conclusions about previously exposed vaccinees were limited because only a handful of AZD1222 recipients were SARS-CoV-2 seropositive at baseline. Because no day 14 peak-response samples were available, repertoires were characterized only after the peak T cell response. The 56-69-year group was small, and its depth increase did not reach significance, likely because of low power. CD4 TCRs associated with the vaccine covered the entire spike protein, and the dominant responses were in regions 160-218 and 743-854. After two AZD1222 doses, both the breadth and the depth of spike-specific TCRs were significantly higher than at day 0 and than in MenACWY recipients. Most participants were white British and females outnumbered males, and the authors suggested that clonal diversity may have been underestimated.

The CDR3 regions of human TCRbeta chains were analyzed by immunosequencing. In the source study's methods: TCRs in the repertoires were compared against a reference library of SARS-CoV-2-specific TCRs that had been generated with the MIRA antigen-specificity platform. Breadth was defined as the fraction of unique TCRs that were SARS-CoV-2-associated, and depth was defined as the fraction of total T cells that were SARS-CoV-2-associated. Using the MIRA data, each spike-specific TCR was assigned both to the spike region to which the TCR was reactive and to a CD4 or CD8 class. Log10-transformed breadth and depth values were compared by one-way ANOVA with Sidak's multiple comparisons tests. TCRdb holds this immuneACCESS table with in-frame rearrangements only. Some clones are missing; in checked studies, unresolved V genes explain under half, and the rest has no known cause. That table is the source of V, J and clone size, and D and trimming were worked out from the DNA. The sample table holds tens of thousands of clones, of which 70% to 80% were seen once. The ten top clones hold approximately 30% of the sample.

Sample time point, as interpreted from the label and publication: about 28 days (+/-7) after the second vaccine dose. The treatment or condition label for this specimen denotes: meningococcal conjugate vaccine given as trial control. Vaccinee samples were obtained from the UK trials COV001 and COV002, which included a single-blind randomized controlled phase 2/3 trial of AZD1222 (ChAdOx1 nCoV-19) in healthy adults. Trial participant PBMC samples were collected at day 0 and day 28 after the second dose for TCRbeta chain sequencing. With regard to this clone: The clone's antigen remains unknown. No base-level quality is on record; no much larger clone is a single base apart.

From the germline V gene, CDR1 is SGHVS and CDR2 is FQNEAQ. Relative to germline, V is 1 base shorter and J is 7 bases shorter, with 11 bases between their ends. From the cysteine up to the phenylalanine, the CDR3 has a length of 14 residues. The CDR3 DNA has 42 bases and is translated from base 1. The sequenced sample was peripheral blood, obtained 28 days after the second dose of the MenACWY control vaccine. The receptor comes from an adult who received the MenACWY meningococcal vaccine as a control. The rearrangement joined TRBV7-8 to TRBJ2-1; a weak D assignment points to TRBD1 (5 bases agree). DNA sequence: TGTGCCAGCAGCTTAGATGCAGGGCTAAATGAGCAGTTCTTC. This codes for CASSLDAGLNEQFF.